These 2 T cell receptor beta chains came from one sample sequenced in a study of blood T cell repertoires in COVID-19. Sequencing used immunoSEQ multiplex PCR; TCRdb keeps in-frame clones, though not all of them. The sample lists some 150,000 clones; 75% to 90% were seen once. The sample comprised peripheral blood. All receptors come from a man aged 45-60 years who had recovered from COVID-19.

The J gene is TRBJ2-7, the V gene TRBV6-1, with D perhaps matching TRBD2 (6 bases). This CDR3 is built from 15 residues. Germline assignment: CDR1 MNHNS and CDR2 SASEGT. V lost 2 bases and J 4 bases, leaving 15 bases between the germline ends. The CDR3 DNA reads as TGTGCCAGCAGTGAATGGGGGGTAGTAAATTACGAGCAGTACTTC. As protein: CASSEWGVVNYEQYF.

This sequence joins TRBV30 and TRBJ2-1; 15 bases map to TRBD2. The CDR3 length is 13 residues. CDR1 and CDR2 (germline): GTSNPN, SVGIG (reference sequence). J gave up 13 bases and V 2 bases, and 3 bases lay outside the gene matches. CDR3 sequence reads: CAWSPGLAGGQFF. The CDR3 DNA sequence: TGTGCCTGGAGTCCGGGACTAGCGGGGGGACAGTTCTTC.